What follows describes a single T cell receptor beta chain. Its matching antigen is unknown. V shed 5 bases, J shed 0 bases, and the junction held 11 bases outside the gene matches. Germline assignment: CDR1 LNHDA and CDR2 SQIVND (reference sequence). CDR3 size: 17 residues. The data are from a study of T cell repertoires in cytomegalovirus infection. Study-wide background: Public TCR beta signatures were indicative of both CMV infection and a matching HLA type.

General observations from the study: CMV carriers with the relevant HLA were identified by cumulative public TCR beta family frequency.

MiXCR, applied by TCRdb to the reads, yields one record per CDR3 protein. This sample has nearly 450,000 distinct CDR3 sequences, with about a third found just once. Material for sequencing was PBMCs. The gene calls are TRBV19 and TRBJ2-7; 9 bases match TRBD1. This TCR derives from a human donor in good health (CMV status not recorded). Some clones in this sample may be carry-over from other donors' samples. The CDR3 nucleotides are TGTGCCAGTAGTTCGTCCCGGGACAGGGTTGGCTCCTACGAGCAGTACTTC. Translating gives CASSSSRDRVGSYEQYF.